This TCR beta chain was obtained from a study of CD8 T cells in Susac syndrome. To note about this clonotype: The antigen is unknown.

The CDR3 is 12 residues long. Trimming at V came to 5 bases and at J to 2 bases, leaving 3 bases not matched to a gene. Germline V gene lookup returns CDR1 DFQATT and CDR2 SNEGSKA (reference sequence). An amount of RNA that ranged from roughly 0.45 to 1 ug was reverse transcribed with random hexamers. The method of amplification for TCR beta CDR3 was immunoSEQ multiplex PCR, covering 54 Vbeta and 13 Jbeta. TCRdb called the immunoSEQ multiplex PCR reads again in MiXCR, with one record for every CDR3 protein. The repertoire includes 250,000 to 300,000 distinct CDR3 sequences, around nine tenths of them detected once, and 0.18% sits in the top ten. General observations from the study: Regarding the TCR sequencing and HLA analysis, the study admitted that a relatively small number of individuals were involved.

TEMRA cells were enriched by FACS, and CD4+ and CD8+ T cells were negatively isolated. V usage is TRBV20-1 and J usage is TRBJ2-7; 7 bases agree with TRBD2. This receptor was identified in a human donor with multiple sclerosis. Sequenced: CD8+ T cells from PBMCs. CDR3 region: CSAPGTTYEQYF. Written as DNA, the CDR3 is TGCAGTGCTCCCGGGACTACCTACGAGCAGTACTTC.